A single sample gave rise to the 24 T cell receptor beta chains below, sequenced in a study of read filtering for tumor transcriptome and immune sequencing. This library used approximately 370 ng RNA and molecular barcoded adaptors spanning alpha/delta and beta/gamma chains. MiXCR was run by TCRdb on the reads, yielding one entry per CDR3 protein. The sample records about 23,000 distinct CDR3 sequences, approximately 15% being singletons. Sequencing was done on a sample of a population of CD138-negative cells sorted from bone marrow. These receptors originate from a donor at least 40 years old with multiple myeloma.

For this clonotype: The junction departs from the called germline gene at one end, perhaps through a read error. The V call is TRBV28, the J call TRBJ1-4, with no clear D. Germline CDR1 MDHEN, CDR2 SYDVKM. This CDR3 has 14 amino acids. The CDR3 sequence is CASTALPTNERLFF. CDR3 coding DNA: TGTGCCAGCACCGCCCTCCCGACTAATGAAAGACTGTTTTTT.

This clonotype was observed a handful of times. The CDR3 reads CASSPSGANVLTF. The CDR3 DNA sequence: TGTGCCAGCTCACCCTCTGGGGCCAACGTCCTGACTTTC. The V call is TRBV18, the J call TRBJ2-6, with D uncertain. There are 13 residues in the CDR3. Germline V gene sequence: CDR1 KGHSH, CDR2 LQKENI. Trimming took 3 bases from V and 0 from J, leaving 0 bases between them.

This clonotype came up a few times. A much larger clone lies a single base off, so this may be a read error. This CDR3 fails to terminate in the conserved phenylalanine or tryptophan, so it likely reflects a read error. V usage is TRBV29-1 and J usage is TRBJ1-1; D is unclear. Trimming took 1 base from V and 8 from J, leaving 8 bases between them. Germline V CDR1 and CDR2: SQVTM, ANQGSEA. The CDR3 has 11 amino acids. As DNA, the CDR3 is TGCAGCGTTGAAGGAGGCATCGAAGCTTTCCTT. Its translation: CSVEGGIEAFL.

This clonotype was seen ten or more times. The chain is built from TRBV5-6 and TRBJ2-5, with D hard to call. Germline V lookup: CDR1 SGHDT, CDR2 YYEEEE. The V gene lost 4 bases and the J gene lost 1 base, with 17 bases spanning the gap. This CDR3 has 16 residues. CDR3 sequence: CASSAQITAFQETQYF. The CDR3 nucleotides are TGTGCCAGCAGCGCACAAATAACAGCGTTCCAAGAGACCCAGTACTTC.

Ten or more counts support this clonotype. CDR3 DNA sequence: TGCAGTGCTAGTAAGAGGGCCACAGATACGCAGTATTTT. Its translation is CSASKRATDTQYF. V and J are TRBV20-1 and TRBJ2-3, with D perhaps matching TRBD2 (5 bases). Germline CDR1 is DFQATT and CDR2 is SNEGSKA (reference sequence). The CDR3 runs 13 residues. Deletions cut 3 bases from V and 2 bases from J, with 9 bases between.

Of note for this clonotype: Since a far larger clone is one base different, this is likely a read error. J is TRBJ2-1 and V is TRBV11-2; 7 bases agree with TRBD1. The CDR3 is 13 amino acids. V lost 4 bases and J lost 8; bases outside the gene matches: 5. Germline V gene lookup returns CDR1 SGHAT and CDR2 FQNNGV. In DNA form, the CDR3 reads TGTGCCAGCAGCTCCGGGACAGTCGATGAGCAGTTCTTC. Amino acid sequence: CASSSGTVDEQFF.

This clonotype was recorded at least ten times. The V call is TRBV5-1, the J call TRBJ2-1; 10 bases agree with TRBD2. This CDR3 has 15 amino acids. Germline-derived CDR1 and CDR2 are SGHRS and YFSETQ. J gave up 9 bases and V 2 bases, and 8 bases lay outside the gene matches. CDR3 sequence reads: CASSFSLAGESEQFF. The CDR3 DNA is TGCGCCAGCAGCTTCTCCCTAGCGGGAGAATCTGAGCAGTTCTTC.

This clonotype was counted ten times or more. The chain is built from TRBV25-1 and TRBJ2-3; D may match TRBD1 or TRBD2 (5 bases each). This CDR3 is 16 amino acids long. Trimming took 5 bases from V and 4 from J, leaving 19 bases between them. In germline, CDR1 is MGHDK, CDR2 SYGVNS. CDR3 sequence reads: CASSPVPGPSPDTQYF. CDR3 nucleotides: TGTGCCAGCAGTCCTGTCCCGGGACCCTCACCAGATACGCAGTATTTT.

The sample holds many counts of this clonotype. The rearrangement uses TRBV28 and TRBJ2-7; 9 bases map to TRBD1. CDR1 is MDHEN, CDR2 SYDVKM, per germline. The CDR3 runs to 16 residues. V shed 6 bases and J 0 bases; nucleotides not matched to a gene: 9. CDR3 nucleotide sequence: TGTGCCAGCAGCTTACCGGGACAGGGTGGCTCCTACGAGCAGTACTTC. Its translation is CASSLPGQGGSYEQYF.

The genes are TRBV2 and TRBJ2-3, with 9 bases identical to TRBD1. This CDR3 is 13 amino acids long. J lost 6 bases, V lost 7 bases, and 5 bases had no gene match. Germline V gene data show CDR1 as SNHLY and CDR2 as FYNNEI. Here the CDR3 reads CASTRTGADTQYF. DNA of the CDR3: TGTGCCAGCACGAGGACAGGGGCGGATACGCAGTATTTT.

This clonotype occurred many times. The rearrangement links TRBV14 to TRBJ1-2, with no clear D. The CDR3 is 12 residues long. V was clipped by 2 bases and J by 5 bases, with 6 bases between them. Germline V lookup: CDR1 SGHDN, CDR2 FVKESK. CDR3 sequence: CASSQRTYGYTF. DNA for the CDR3: TGTGCCAGCAGCCAACGGACGTATGGCTACACCTTC. The complete variable domain, with remaining parts taken from reference TRBV14 and TRBJ1-2, reads EAGVTQFPSHSVIEKGQTVTLRCDPISGHDNLYWYRRVMGKEIKFLLHFVKESKQDESGMPNNRFLAERTGGTYSTLKVQPAELEDSGVYFCASSQRTYGYTFGSGTRLTVV.

This clonotype was observed at least ten times. CDR3 residues: CSANRIAGPQGETQYF. The CDR3 bases are TGCAGTGCTAACCGAATAGCGGGACCCCAGGGAGAGACCCAGTACTTC. The rearrangement joins TRBV20-1 to TRBJ2-5, with 8 bases identical to TRBD2. From germline, CDR1 is DFQATT and CDR2 SNEGSKA (reference sequence). There are 16 residues in the CDR3. V dropped 4 bases and J dropped 4; count of bases not matched to a gene: 14.

This clonotype occurred many times. The CDR3, as DNA: TGTGCCAGCAGCTCCCGGACTAGCGGGAGTGACAATGAGCAGTTCTTC. Amino acids: CASSSRTSGSDNEQFF. The chain couples TRBV11-3 to TRBJ2-1; 13 nucleotides agree with TRBD2. This CDR3 region has 16 residues. From germline, CDR1 is SGHNT and CDR2 YENEEA. V lost 4 bases and J lost 5; bases outside the gene matches: 5.

This clonotype was counted ten times or more. This chain uses TRBV7-9 with TRBJ2-7; tentative D call: TRBD2 (5 bases). Germline V gives CDR1 SEHNR, CDR2 FQNEAQ (reference sequence). The CDR3 contains 12 residues. Trimming cost V 4 bases and J 6 bases, with 10 bases left between them. This chain's CDR3 is CASSSIGSEQYF. As DNA, the CDR3 is TGTGCCAGCAGCTCAATAGGGAGCGAGCAGTACTTC.

The J gene is TRBJ1-1, the V gene TRBV6-6; D is possibly TRBD1 (5 bases). The germline V gene encodes CDR1 MNHNY and CDR2 SVGAGI (reference sequence). The CDR3 covers 14 residues. Trimming cost V 6 bases and J 3 bases, with 14 bases left between them. The CDR3 is CASRRQTSDTEAFF. CDR3 nucleotides: TGTGCCAGCAGGCGACAGACTAGCGACACTGAAGCTTTCTTT.

The rearrangement joins TRBV29-1 to TRBJ2-6; unclear D gene. The CDR3 loop spans 14 amino acids. The germline CDR1 and CDR2 sequences are SQVTM and ANQGSEA. V was trimmed by 6 bases and J by 0 bases, leaving 9 bases between them. The CDR3 DNA reads as TGCAGCGTCAAGAACGGCTCTGGGGCCAACGTCCTGACTTTC. This codes for CSVKNGSGANVLTF.

Only a few counts were recorded for this clonotype. The rearrangement uses TRBV6-5 and TRBJ2-4; D unresolved. Germline V lookup: CDR1 MNHEY, CDR2 SVGAGI. Trimming pared 0 bases from V and 0 bases from J, leaving 6 bases between. This CDR3 has 15 amino acids. The CDR3 region is CASSYSLSAKNIQYF. CDR3 nucleotides: TGTGCCAGCAGTTACTCGTTATCAGCCAAAAACATTCAGTACTTC.

A few counts support this clonotype. CDR3 sequence: CSANLGTGGPNEQFF. The CDR3, as DNA: TGCAGTGCTAACCTCGGGACAGGGGGGCCCAATGAGCAGTTCTTC. This chain links TRBV20-1 with TRBJ2-1; 11 positions match TRBD1. CDR3 length: 15 residues. The trim removed 4 bases at V and 6 bases at J, leaving 8 bases unmatched. CDR1 and CDR2 (germline): DFQATT, SNEGSKA (reference sequence).

The chain uses TRBV28 and TRBJ2-7; 9 bases agree with TRBD2. This CDR3 has 15 residues. V was pared by 6 bases and J by 1 base, with 7 bases of the junction left unmatched. The V gene's germline CDR1 is MDHEN and CDR2 SYDVKM. CDR3 nucleotide sequence: TGTGCCAGCAGCCCCGGGACTAGCTTTTCCTACGAGCAGTACTTC. Amino acids: CASSPGTSFSYEQYF.

A word on this clonotype: Germline and junction disagree at one end, which may indicate a read error. J is TRBJ2-1 and V is TRBV7-9, with a possible D match to TRBD1 (5 bases). Germline values: CDR1 SEHNR, CDR2 FQNEAQ (reference sequence). The CDR3 length is 12 residues. The CDR3 DNA sequence: TGTGCCAGCAGCCGTACAGGTTTAGAGCAGCTCTTC. Protein: CASSRTGLEQLF.

There are many counts of this clonotype. The J gene is TRBJ2-3, the V gene TRBV29-1; 7 bases line up with TRBD1. Per the germline V gene, CDR1 is SQVTM and CDR2 is ANQGSEA. The V gene end was trimmed by 4 bases and the J gene end by 4 bases; junction bases not matched to a gene: 5. CDR3 length: 13 amino acids. CDR3 DNA sequence: TGCAGCGTTGCACGGACAGGTCCAGATACGCAGTATTTT. Translated: CSVARTGPDTQYF.

This clonotype was counted at least ten times. The chain employs TRBV5-1 and TRBJ1-1, with D maybe TRBD1 (5 bases). CDR1 and CDR2 from the germline V gene are SGHRS and YFSETQ. The V end lost 0 bases, the J end lost 0 bases, and 9 bases lay between the germline ends. This CDR3 spans 15 amino acids. The CDR3 region has the DNA TGCGCCAGCAGCTTGGGGGCAGGGATGAACACTGAAGCTTTCTTT. Translated, it gives CASSLGAGMNTEAFF.

In its sample, this clonotype was seen many times. This chain joins TRBV7-8 and TRBJ1-5; 7 nucleotides line up with TRBD1. This CDR3 has 16 amino acids. Germline V gene data show CDR1 as SGHVS and CDR2 as FQNEAQ. The junction had 5 bases not matched to a gene; V was cut back by 1 base and J by 2 bases. CDR3 region: CASSLGGGAGNQPQHF. The CDR3 bases are TGTGCCAGCAGCTTAGGAGGGGGCGCCGGCAATCAGCCCCAGCATTTT. The full variable domain, in which reference TRBV7-8 and TRBJ1-5 provide the parts outside the CDR3, is GAGVSQSPRYKVAKRGQDVALRCDPISGHVSLFWYQQALGQGPEFLTYFQNEAQLDKSGLPSDRFFAERPEGSVSTLKIQRTQQEDSAVYLCASSLGGGAGNQPQHFGDGTRLSIL.

In this sample, this clonotype turned up many times. This sequence joins TRBV10-3 and TRBJ2-1; D possibly corresponds to TRBD1 (7 bases). Trimming stripped 4 bases from V and 9 bases from J, with 19 bases between. This CDR3 contains 15 residues. Germline CDR1 and CDR2: ENHRY and SYGVKD. The CDR3: CAISGQGGMNGEQFF. In nucleotides, the CDR3 is TGTGCCATCAGTGGCCAGGGGGGAATGAACGGTGAGCAGTTCTTC.